This passage covers 3 T cell receptor beta chains from one sample sequenced in a study of OX40 agonist ivuxolimab in advanced cancers. TCRdb's copy holds only in-frame clones and misses some; the assay was immunoSEQ multiplex PCR. The sample holds around 100,000 clones, about 91% seen once. The sample here was CD4+ or CD8+ T cells sorted from blood, taken in a trial of the OX40 agonist ivuxolimab. The origin of the receptors is an adult with an advanced solid tumor such as melanoma, head and neck, liver or kidney cancer.

This clone was seen only once. The CDR3 DNA sequence: TGTGCCATCAAGGACTTCGGTGGGGCCAACGTCCTGACTTTC. Translated: CAIKDFGGANVLTF. V usage is TRBV10-3 and J usage is TRBJ2-6; possible D gene TRBD2, 5 bases. Germline lookup yields CDR1 ENHRY and CDR2 SYGVKD. The CDR3 length is 14 residues. V was clipped by 7 bases and J by 3 bases, with 10 bases between them.

The chain carries TRBV5-4 and TRBJ2-1, with 9 bases matching TRBD2. Per germline, CDR1 SGHNT and CDR2 YYREEE (reference sequence). Germline trimming cut 2 bases from V and 3 bases from J; bases unmatched to any gene: 9. The CDR3 is 17 residues long. CDR3 region: CASSFGGPSGNYNEQFF. Written as DNA, the CDR3 is TGTGCCAGCAGCTTTGGGGGGCCTAGCGGGAACTACAATGAGCAGTTCTTC.

V is TRBV18 and J is TRBJ2-5; 9 positions match TRBD2. The last part of the DNA fits TRBJ2-7 better; the J call may be wrong. Germline CDR1 and CDR2: KGHSH and LQKENI. The CDR3 is made up of 14 amino acids. DNA of the CDR3: TGTGCCAGCTCACCCCGAGCGGGAGGATACGAGCAGTACTTC. It translates to CASSPRAGGYEQYF.